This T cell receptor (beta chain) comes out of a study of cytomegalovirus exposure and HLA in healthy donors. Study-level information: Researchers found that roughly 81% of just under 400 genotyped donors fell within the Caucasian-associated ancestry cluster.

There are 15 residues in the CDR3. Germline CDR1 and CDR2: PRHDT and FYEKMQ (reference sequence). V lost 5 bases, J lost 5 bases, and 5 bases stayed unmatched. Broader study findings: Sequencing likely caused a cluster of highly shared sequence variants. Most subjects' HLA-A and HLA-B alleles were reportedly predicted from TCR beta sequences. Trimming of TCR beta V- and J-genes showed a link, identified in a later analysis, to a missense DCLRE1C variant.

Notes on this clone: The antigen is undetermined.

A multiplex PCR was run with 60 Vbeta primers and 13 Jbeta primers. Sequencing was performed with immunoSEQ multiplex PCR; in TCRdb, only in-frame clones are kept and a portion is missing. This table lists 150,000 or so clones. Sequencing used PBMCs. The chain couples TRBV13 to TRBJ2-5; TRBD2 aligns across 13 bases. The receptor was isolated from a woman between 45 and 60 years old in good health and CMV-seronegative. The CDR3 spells CASSRGTSGIETQYF. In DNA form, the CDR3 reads TGTGCCAGCAGCCGGGGGACTAGCGGGATTGAGACCCAGTACTTC.